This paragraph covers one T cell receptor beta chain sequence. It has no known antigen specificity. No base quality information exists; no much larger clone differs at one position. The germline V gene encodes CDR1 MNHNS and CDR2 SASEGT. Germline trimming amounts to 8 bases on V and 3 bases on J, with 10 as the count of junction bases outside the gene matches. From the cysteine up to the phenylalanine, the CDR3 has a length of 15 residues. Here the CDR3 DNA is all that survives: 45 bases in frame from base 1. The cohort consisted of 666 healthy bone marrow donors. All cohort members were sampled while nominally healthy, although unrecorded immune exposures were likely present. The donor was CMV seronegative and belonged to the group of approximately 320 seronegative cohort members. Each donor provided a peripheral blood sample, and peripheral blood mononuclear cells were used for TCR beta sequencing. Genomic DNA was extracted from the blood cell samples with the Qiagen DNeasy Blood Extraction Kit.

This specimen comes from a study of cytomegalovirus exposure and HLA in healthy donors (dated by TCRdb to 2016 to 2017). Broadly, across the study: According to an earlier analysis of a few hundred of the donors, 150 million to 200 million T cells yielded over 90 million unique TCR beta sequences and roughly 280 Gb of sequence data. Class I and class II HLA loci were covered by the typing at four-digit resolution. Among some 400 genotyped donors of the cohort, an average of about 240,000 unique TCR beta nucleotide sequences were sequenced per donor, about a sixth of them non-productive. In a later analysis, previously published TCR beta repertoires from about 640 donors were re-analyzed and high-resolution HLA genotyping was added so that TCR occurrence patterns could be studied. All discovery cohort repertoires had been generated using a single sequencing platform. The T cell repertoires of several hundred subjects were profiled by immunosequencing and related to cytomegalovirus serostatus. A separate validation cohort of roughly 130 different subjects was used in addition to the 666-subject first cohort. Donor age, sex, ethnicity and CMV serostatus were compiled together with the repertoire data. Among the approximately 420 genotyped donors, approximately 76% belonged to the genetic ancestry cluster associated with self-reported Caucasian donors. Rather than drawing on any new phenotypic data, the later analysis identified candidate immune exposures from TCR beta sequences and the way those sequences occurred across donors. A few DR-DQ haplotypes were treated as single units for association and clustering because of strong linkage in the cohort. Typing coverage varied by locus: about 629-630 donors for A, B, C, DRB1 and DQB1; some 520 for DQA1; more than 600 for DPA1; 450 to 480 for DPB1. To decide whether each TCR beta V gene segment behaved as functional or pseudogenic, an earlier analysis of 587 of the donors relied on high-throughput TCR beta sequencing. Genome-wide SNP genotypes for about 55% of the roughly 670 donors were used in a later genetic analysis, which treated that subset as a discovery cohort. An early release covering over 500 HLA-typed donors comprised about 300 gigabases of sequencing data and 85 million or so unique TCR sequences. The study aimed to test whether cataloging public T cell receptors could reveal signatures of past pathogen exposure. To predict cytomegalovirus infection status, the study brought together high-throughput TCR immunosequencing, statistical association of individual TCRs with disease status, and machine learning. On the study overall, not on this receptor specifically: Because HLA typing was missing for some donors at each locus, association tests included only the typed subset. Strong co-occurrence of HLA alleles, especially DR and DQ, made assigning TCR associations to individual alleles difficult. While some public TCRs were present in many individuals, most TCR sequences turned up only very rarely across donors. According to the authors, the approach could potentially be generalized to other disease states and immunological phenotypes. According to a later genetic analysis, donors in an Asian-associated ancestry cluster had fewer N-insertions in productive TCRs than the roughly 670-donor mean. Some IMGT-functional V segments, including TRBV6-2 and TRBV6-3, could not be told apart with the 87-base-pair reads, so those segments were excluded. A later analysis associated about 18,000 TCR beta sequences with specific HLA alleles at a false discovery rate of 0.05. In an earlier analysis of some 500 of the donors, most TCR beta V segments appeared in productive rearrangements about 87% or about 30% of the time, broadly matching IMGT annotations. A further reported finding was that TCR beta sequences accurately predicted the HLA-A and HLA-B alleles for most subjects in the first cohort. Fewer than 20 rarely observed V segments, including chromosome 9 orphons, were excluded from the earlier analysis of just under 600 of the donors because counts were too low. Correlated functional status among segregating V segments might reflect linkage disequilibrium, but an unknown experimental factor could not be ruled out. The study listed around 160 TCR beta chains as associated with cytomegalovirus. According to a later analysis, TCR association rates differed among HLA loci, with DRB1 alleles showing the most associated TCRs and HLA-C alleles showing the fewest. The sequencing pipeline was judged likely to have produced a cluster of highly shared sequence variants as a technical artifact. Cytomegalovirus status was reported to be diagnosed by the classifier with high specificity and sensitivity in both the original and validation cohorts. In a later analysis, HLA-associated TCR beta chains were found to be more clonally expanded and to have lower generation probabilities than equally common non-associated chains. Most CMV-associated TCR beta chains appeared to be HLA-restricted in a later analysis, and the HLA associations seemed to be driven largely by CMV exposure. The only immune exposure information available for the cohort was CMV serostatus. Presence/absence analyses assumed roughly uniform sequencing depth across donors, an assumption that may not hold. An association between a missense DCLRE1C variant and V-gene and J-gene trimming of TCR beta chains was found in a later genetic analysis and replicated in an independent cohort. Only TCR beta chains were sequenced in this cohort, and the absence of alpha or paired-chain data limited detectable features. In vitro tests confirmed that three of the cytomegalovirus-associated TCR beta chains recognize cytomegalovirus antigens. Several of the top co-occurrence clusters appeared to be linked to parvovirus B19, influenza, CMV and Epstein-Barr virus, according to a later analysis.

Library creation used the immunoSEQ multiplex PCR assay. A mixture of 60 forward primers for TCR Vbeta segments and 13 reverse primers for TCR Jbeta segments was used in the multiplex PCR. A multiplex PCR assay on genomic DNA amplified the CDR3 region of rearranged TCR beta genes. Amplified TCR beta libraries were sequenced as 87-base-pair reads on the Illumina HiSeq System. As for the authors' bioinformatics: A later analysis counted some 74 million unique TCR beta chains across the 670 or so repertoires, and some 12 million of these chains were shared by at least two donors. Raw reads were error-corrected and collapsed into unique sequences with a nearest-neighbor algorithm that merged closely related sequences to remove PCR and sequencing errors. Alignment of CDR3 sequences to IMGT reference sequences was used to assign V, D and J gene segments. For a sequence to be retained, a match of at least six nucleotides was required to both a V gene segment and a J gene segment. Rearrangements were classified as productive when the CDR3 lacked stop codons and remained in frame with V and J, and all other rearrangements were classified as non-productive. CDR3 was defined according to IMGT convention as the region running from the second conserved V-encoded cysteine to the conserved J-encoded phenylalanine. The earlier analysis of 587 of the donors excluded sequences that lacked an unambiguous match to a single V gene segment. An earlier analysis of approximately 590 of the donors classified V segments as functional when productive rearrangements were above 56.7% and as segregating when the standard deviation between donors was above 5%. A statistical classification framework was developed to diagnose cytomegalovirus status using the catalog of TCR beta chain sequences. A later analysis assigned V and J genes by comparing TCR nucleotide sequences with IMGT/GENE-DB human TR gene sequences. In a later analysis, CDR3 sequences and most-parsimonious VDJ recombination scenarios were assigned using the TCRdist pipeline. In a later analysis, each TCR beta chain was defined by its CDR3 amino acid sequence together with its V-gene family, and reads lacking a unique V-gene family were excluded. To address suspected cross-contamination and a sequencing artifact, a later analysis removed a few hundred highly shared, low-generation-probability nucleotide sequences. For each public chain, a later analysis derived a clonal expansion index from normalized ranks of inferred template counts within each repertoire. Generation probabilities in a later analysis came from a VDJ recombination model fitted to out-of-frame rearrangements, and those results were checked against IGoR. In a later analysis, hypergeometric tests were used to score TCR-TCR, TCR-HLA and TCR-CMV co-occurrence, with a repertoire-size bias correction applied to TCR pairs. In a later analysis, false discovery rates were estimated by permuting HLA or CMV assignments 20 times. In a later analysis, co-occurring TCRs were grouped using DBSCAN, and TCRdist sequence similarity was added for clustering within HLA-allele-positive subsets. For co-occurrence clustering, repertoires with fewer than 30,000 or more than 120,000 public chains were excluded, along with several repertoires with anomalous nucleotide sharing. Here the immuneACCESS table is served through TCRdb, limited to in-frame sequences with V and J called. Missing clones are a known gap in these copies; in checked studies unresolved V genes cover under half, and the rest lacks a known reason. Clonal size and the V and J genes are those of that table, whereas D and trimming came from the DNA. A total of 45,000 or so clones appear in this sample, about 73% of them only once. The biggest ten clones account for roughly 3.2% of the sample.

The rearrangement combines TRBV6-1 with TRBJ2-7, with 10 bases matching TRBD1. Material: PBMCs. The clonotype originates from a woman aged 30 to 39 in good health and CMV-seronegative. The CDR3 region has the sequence CASSSGTGDFYEQYF. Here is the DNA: TGTGCCAGCTCCTCAGGGACAGGGGACTTCTACGAGCAGTACTTC.